A single sample is the source of the 5 T cell receptor beta chains below, sequenced in a study of T cell changes during pregnancy in multiple sclerosis. The method was immunoSEQ multiplex PCR; TCRdb's version includes in-frame clones alone and lacks a portion of them. The sample has around 70,000 clones; more than 80% are singletons. The source was peripheral blood, collected in the second trimester of pregnancy. The receptors here all came from a female donor in good health, enrolled as a control in a pregnancy study.

V gene TRBV2 combines with J gene TRBJ2-5; 9 bases line up with TRBD2. V gave up 6 bases and J gave up 7 bases; unmatched junction bases: 15. Germline CDR1 and CDR2: SNHLY and FYNNEI. The CDR3 totals 16 residues. The CDR3 bases are TGTGCCAGCAGCGGGGGGGCTAGCGGGACCCGGGGGACCCAGTACTTC. Amino acid sequence: CASSGGASGTRGTQYF.

This clone turned up a few times. V usage is TRBV4-3 and J usage is TRBJ1-1; 8 bases are shared with TRBD1. From germline, CDR1 is LGHNA and CDR2 YSLEER. The CDR3 is made up of 15 amino acids. Germline trimming cut 1 base from V and 4 bases from J; bases unmatched to any gene: 5. This CDR3 is CASSQAGGQGTEAFF. The CDR3 nucleotides are TGCGCCAGCAGCCAAGCTGGAGGACAGGGCACTGAAGCTTTCTTT.

A single count supports this clone. This chain connects TRBV4-3 to TRBJ2-3, with 12 bases identical to TRBD1. The CDR3 totals 17 residues. CDR1 and CDR2 from the germline V gene are LGHNA and YSLEER. V lost 1 base to trimming and J lost 6 bases; unmatched junction nucleotides: 8. The CDR3 spells CASSQVVPGQGADTQYF. CDR3 nucleotide sequence: TGCGCCAGCAGCCAAGTGGTACCGGGACAGGGGGCGGATACGCAGTATTTT.

The chain joins TRBV28 to TRBJ1-2; possibly TRBD1 for D (6 bases). The V gene's germline CDR1 is MDHEN and CDR2 SYDVKM. The length of the CDR3 is 14 residues. V was cut by 6 bases and J by 7 bases, with 18 bases left in between. CDR3 sequence (DNA): TGTGCCAGCAGCCCACAGGGTATTTTAGGTGGCTACACCTTC. This sequence encodes CASSPQGILGGYTF.

The chain uses TRBV11-3 and TRBJ1-1, with TRBD1 identical over 9 bases. From germline, CDR1 is SGHNT and CDR2 YENEEA. This CDR3 has 12 amino acids. After removal of 5 bases from V and 11 bases from J, the junction contained 6 bases not matched to a gene. The CDR3 reads CASSPGTGLAFF. DNA of the CDR3: TGTGCCAGCAGCCCAGGGACAGGGTTGGCTTTCTTT.